These 11 T cell receptor beta chains were all obtained from the same sample, sequenced in a study of blood T cell repertoires in COVID-19. Libraries were prepared by immunoSEQ multiplex PCR; TCRdb keeps only in-frame clonotypes and omits some of them. Among about 290,000 clones listed, approximately 88% were seen once. Sequenced input: PBMCs or T cells enriched from blood (not recorded which). These receptors were collected from a woman between 40 and 55 years old who had recovered from COVID-19.

The chain combines TRBV6-5 with TRBJ1-2; D may be TRBD1 (5 bases). The germline V gene encodes CDR1 MNHEY and CDR2 SVGAGI. This CDR3 has 15 amino acids. Trimming removed 10 bases from V and 4 bases from J, with 22 bases in between. As DNA, the CDR3 is TGTGCCACCGGCAGGGATGAAAGTAACGGCTATGGCTACACCTTC. Its translation is CATGRDESNGYGYTF.

This chain links TRBV7-2 with TRBJ2-2, with D hard to call. V was clipped by 3 bases and J by 1 base, with 6 bases between them. CDR3 size: 14 residues. The V gene's germline CDR1 is SGHTA and CDR2 FQGNSA. The CDR3 DNA follows: TGTGCCAGCAGCTTTGCAGGGAACACCGGGGAGCTGTTTTTT. Translated: CASSFAGNTGELFF.

This chain links TRBV3-1 (or the pseudogene TRBV3-2) with TRBJ1-2, with a tentative D call TRBD1 (5 bases). The CDR3 extends over 13 amino acids. V lost 4 bases to trimming and J lost 4 bases, with 10 bases between them. Germline V gene data show CDR1 as LGHDT and CDR2 as YNNKEL (reference sequence). In DNA form, the CDR3 reads TGTGCCAGCAGCCTTACAGGTGGCTATGGCTACACCTTC. Amino acid sequence: CASSLTGGYGYTF.

The chain couples TRBV6-5 to TRBJ1-2, with a weak D call TRBD1 (5 bases). The V end was cut by 6 bases, the J end by 0 bases, with 11 bases between. This CDR3 is 14 amino acids long. CDR1 is MNHEY, CDR2 SVGAGI, per germline. CDR3 residues: CASSAGGANYGYTF. DNA of the CDR3: TGTGCCAGCAGCGCCGGGGGAGCTAACTATGGCTACACCTTC.

V gene TRBV2 combines with J gene TRBJ1-3; D gene uncertain. The V end was cut by 3 bases, the J end by 4 bases, with 16 bases between. This CDR3 spans 16 amino acids. Germline V gene sequence: CDR1 SNHLY, CDR2 FYNNEI. The CDR3 spells CASSDSQTGSGNTIYF. CDR3 coding DNA: TGTGCCAGCAGTGACAGTCAAACGGGGTCCGGAAACACCATATATTTT.

The J gene is TRBJ2-3, the V gene TRBV5-1, with 8 bases aligning to TRBD1. The CDR3 is made up of 15 amino acids. V lost 7 bases, J lost 1 base, and 8 bases stayed unmatched. Germline CDR1 and CDR2: SGHRS and YFSETQ. The CDR3 region has the DNA TGCGCCAGCTCGGCCGGGACAGGAGGCACAGATACGCAGTATTTT. The encoded protein is CASSAGTGGTDTQYF.

The gene calls are TRBV30 and TRBJ1-3; no clear D gene. The CDR3 has 13 amino acids. V gave up 2 bases and J gave up 9 bases, with 14 bases separating them. From germline, CDR1 is GTSNPN and CDR2 SVGIG (reference sequence). The CDR3 reads CAWSIDLRGTIYF. For the CDR3, the DNA is TGTGCCTGGAGTATTGACTTGCGGGGCACCATATATTTT.

The rearrangement joins TRBV3-1 (or the pseudogene TRBV3-2) to TRBJ1-1, with a weak D call TRBD1 (6 bases). V gave up 3 bases and J gave up 11 bases, with 16 bases separating them. The germline gives CDR1 LGHDT, CDR2 YNNKEL (reference sequence). The CDR3 totals 13 residues. The CDR3 region has the DNA TGTGCCAGCAGCCAGACGCGGGAGGGGGGGGCTTTCTTT. Protein sequence: CASSQTREGGAFF.

V usage is TRBV9 and J usage is TRBJ1-4; a possible D gene is TRBD1 (6 bases). The CDR3 has 16 residues. The germline V gene encodes CDR1 SGDLS and CDR2 YYNGEE. The V and J ends lost 0 bases and 6 bases respectively, with 15 bases between them. The CDR3 is CASSVGRGGNHEKLFF. The DNA for the CDR3 is TGTGCCAGCAGCGTAGGAAGGGGGGGGAACCATGAAAAACTGTTTTTT.

V is TRBV2 and J is TRBJ2-1; D is ambiguous. Per germline, CDR1 SNHLY and CDR2 FYNNEI. The CDR3 runs 15 residues. Trimming shortened V by 1 base and J by 8 bases, and 15 bases separated the two germline ends. The CDR3 sequence is CASSEGSGFWYEQFF. CDR3 DNA: TGTGCCAGCAGTGAAGGGAGTGGGTTTTGGTATGAGCAGTTCTTC.

V gene TRBV5-1 combines with J gene TRBJ1-4; D possibly corresponds to TRBD1 (6 bases). Looked up from germline, CDR1 is SGHRS and CDR2 is YFSETQ. This CDR3 spans 14 amino acids. The V end was cut by 4 bases, the J end by 7 bases, with 14 bases between. The CDR3 DNA follows: TGCGCCAGCAGCCGACAGGACCCGGGTGAAAAACTGTTTTTT. Its protein is CASSRQDPGEKLFF.